These T cell receptor beta chains were read from a single sample in a study of cytomegalovirus exposure and HLA in healthy donors. Generated by immunoSEQ multiplex PCR, the TCRdb table keeps only in-frame clones and is missing some. The table shows 190,000 or so clones, with around 86% occurring only once. Sequenced material: PBMCs. Receptors were obtained from a man aged 50 or older in good health and CMV-seronegative. The CDR3 runs from the conserved cysteine through the conserved F or W. The order of the fields is V gene, D gene, J gene, clone size, CDR3 DNA, CDR3 protein. D genes are given only for firm matches. Size is omitted from some rows. Given values are once, few, many or a class for expanded clones.

TRBV27	.	TRBJ2-1	once	TGTGCCAGCACCCTCCGAGGACTGGGACTCAATGAGCAGTTCTTC	CASTLRGLGLNEQFF
TRBV5-6	.	TRBJ1-1	.	TGTGCCAGCAGCTTAAGGAGTGAAGCTTTCTTT	CASSLRSEAFF
TRBV7-9	TRBD2	TRBJ2-1	.	TGTTCCAGCAGCTTAGGACCGATAGCGGGAGGGGGGCAGTTCTTC	CSSSLGPIAGGGQFF
TRBV4-1	TRBD1	TRBJ1-4	.	TGCGCCAGCTCGAAAAGGACAGGGGCTAATGAAAAACTGTTTTTT	CASSKRTGANEKLFF
TRBV2	.	TRBJ2-2	.	TGTGCCAGCAGTGAACGGGTGAACACCGGGGAGCTGTTTTTT	CASSERVNTGELFF
TRBV6-1	.	TRBJ1-1	.	TGTGCCAGCAGTGTGTCCCATAACACTGAAGCTTTCTTT	CASSVSHNTEAFF
TRBV7-2	TRBD2	TRBJ2-7	.	TGTGCCAGCAGCTTAGGCGGTTTTCTAGCGGGGAAAAACGAGCAGTACTTC	CASSLGGFLAGKNEQYF
TRBV28	.	TRBJ1-1	.	TGTGCCAGCACAGGGGCAGACCTAATGAACACTGAAGCTTTCTTT	CASTGADLMNTEAFF
TRBV7-9	.	TRBJ1-1	.	TGTGCCAGCAGCTTCCGACAGAACATGAACACTGAAGCTTTCTTT	CASSFRQNMNTEAFF
TRBV28	TRBD2	TRBJ2-7	.	TGTGCCAGCAGTGCGTCGGGACTAGCGGGAGGGCCCCGTTATTACGAGCAGTACTTC	CASSASGLAGGPRYYEQYF
TRBV6-5	.	TRBJ2-1	.	TGTGCCAGCAGAAACGGTTTCAATGAGCAGTTCTTC	CASRNGFNEQFF
TRBV7-9	.	TRBJ2-7	.	TGTGCCAGCAGTTCTCTTTCATCGTTGAGGTACGAGCAGTACTTC	CASSSLSSLRYEQYF
TRBV6-1	TRBD1	TRBJ1-1	few	TGTGCCAGCAGTGAGAGGACAGGGTTCGCTGAAGCTTTCTTT	CASSERTGFAEAFF
TRBV6-6	TRBD2	TRBJ2-7	.	TGTGCCAGCACCCGGACTAGCGAGACCTACGAGCAGTACTTC	CASTRTSETYEQYF
TRBV6-5	.	TRBJ1-3	.	TGTGCCAGCAGTACAGGGCTCGGCACCATATATTTT	CASSTGLGTIYF
TRBV27	TRBD1	TRBJ2-1	.	TGTGCCAGCAGTTTGCAACAGGGGGCGATTGAGCAGTTCTTC	CASSLQQGAIEQFF
TRBV27	TRBD2	TRBJ2-7	.	TGTGCCAGCAGGAAAAGCGGGAGCGGATACGAGCAGTACTTC	CASRKSGSGYEQYF
TRBV4-3	TRBD2	TRBJ2-3	.	TGCGCCAGCAGCCAAGCGGCTAGCGGGGATTTGGATACGCAGTATTTT	CASSQAASGDLDTQYF
TRBV7-9	.	TRBJ2-1	.	TGTGCCAGCAGCCGCAGGGGAAGCTCCTACAATGAGCAGTTCTTC	CASSRRGSSYNEQFF
TRBV7-9	.	TRBJ2-2	.	TGTGCCAGCAGCTCAATGGTGGTGGGAGTGTATCCCGGGGAGCTGTTTTTT	CASSSMVVGVYPGELFF
TRBV11-3	.	TRBJ1-3	.	TGTGCCAGCAGCGGAGGAGGGTACTCTGGAAACACCATATATTTT	CASSGGGYSGNTIYF
TRBV7-6	.	TRBJ2-1	.	TGTGCCAGCAGCTTAGTTTCATCCGAGAATGAGCAGTTCTTC	CASSLVSSENEQFF
TRBV29-1	TRBD2	TRBJ2-7	.	TGCAGCGTTATAGCGGGCCCCCCCTACGAGCAGTACTTC	CSVIAGPPYEQYF
TRBV11-2	TRBD1	TRBJ1-5	few	TGTGCCAGCAGCCCAAACCCGGACAGGGGGATGGGTTCCCAGCATTTT	CASSPNPDRGMGSQHF
TRBV5-8	TRBD2	TRBJ2-2	.	TGTGCCAGCAGCTCCCGACTAGCGGGGCTCACCGGGGAGCTGTTTTTT	CASSSRLAGLTGELFF
TRBV28	.	TRBJ2-2	.	TGTGCCAGCAGAACCGGAGGACCCGCCGGGGAGCTGTTTTTT	CASRTGGPAGELFF
TRBV7-2	TRBD1	TRBJ1-2	.	TGTGCCAGCAGCCGACAGGGGGAAGGTGGCTACACCTTC	CASSRQGEGGYTF
TRBV28	TRBD1	TRBJ1-2	.	TGTGCCAGCAGTTCCCTCGGGACAGGGGCATTTGGCTACACCTTC	CASSSLGTGAFGYTF
TRBV7-8	TRBD1	TRBJ1-4	.	TGTGCCAGCAGCCCTAGGACAGGGGTTGAAAAACTGTTTTTT	CASSPRTGVEKLFF
TRBV7-2	TRBD1	TRBJ1-6	.	TGTGCCAGCAGCCCAGAGGGACAGGTGAATTCACCCCTCCACTTT	CASSPEGQVNSPLHF
TRBV4-1	.	TRBJ1-3	.	TGCGCCAGCAGCCCCAAAGGGACTGGAGGGGGGGGGAGACAAAACACCATATATTTT	CASSPKGTGGGGRQNTIYF
TRBV6-1	TRBD1	TRBJ2-3	.	TGTGCCAGCGCCCTTGGGACAGGAGGCACAGATACGCAGTATTTT	CASALGTGGTDTQYF
TRBV18	.	TRBJ2-6	.	TGTGCCAGCTCACCACCGGGCTACAGGACCCGTTCTGGGGCCAACGTCCTGACTTTC	CASSPPGYRTRSGANVLTF
TRBV19	.	TRBJ1-5	.	TGTGCCAGTAGCCCGCGAGTCGGTCAGCCCCAGCATTTT	CASSPRVGQPQHF
TRBV11-2	.	TRBJ1-1	.	TGTGCCAGCAGTTTGGACAGAGCACAGGCTTTCTTT	CASSLDRAQAFF
TRBV7-9	TRBD2	TRBJ2-6	.	TGTTCCAGCAGCTTGGGGCGGGGGGCCCCTGGGGCCAACGTCCTGACTTTC	CSSSLGRGAPGANVLTF
TRBV7-2	TRBD2	TRBJ2-2	.	TGTGCCAGCAGCCTCCGACTAGCGGGGGGGCCCGAAACCGGGGAGCTGTTTTTT	CASSLRLAGGPETGELFF
TRBV7-8	.	TRBJ2-1	.	TGTGCCAGCAGTCCGGTAGGAGTAATTGAAGGTCAGTTCTTC	CASSPVGVIEGQFF
TRBV19	.	TRBJ2-3	.	TGTGCCAGTGGGACAACGGTTGATACGCAGTATTTT	CASGTTVDTQYF